This TCR beta chain was identified during a study of shared clonotypes between healthy human individuals. TCRdb's table, derived via immunoSEQ multiplex PCR, lists solely in-frame clones and lacks some. The sample lists around 1 million clones, less than 85% occurring once. The CDR3 covers 13 residues. With V trimmed by 8 bases and J by 3 bases, 6 bases remained unmatched. CDR1 SEHNR and CDR2 FQNEAQ come from the germline V gene (reference sequence). Among the donors, all were Caucasian adults who lived in Nashville, Tennessee. J is TRBJ2-7 and V is TRBV7-9; 8 nucleotides match TRBD1. Sequenced input: memory CD4+ T cells sorted from blood. Documented subset: CD45RA-negative fraction. The receptor was isolated from a man in his late teens or twenties in good health. CDR3 DNA sequence: TGTGCCAGCGGTCAGACAGGGGACTACGAGCAGTACTTC. Its translation is CASGQTGDYEQYF.